One and the same sample provided the 21 T cell receptor beta chains below, sequenced in a study of blood T cell repertoires in COVID-19. Libraries were prepared by immunoSEQ multiplex PCR; TCRdb keeps only in-frame clonotypes and omits some of them. The profile shows about 68,000 clones, about 85% of them singletons. Sequencing used peripheral blood. The receptors stem from a woman between 50 and 59 years old with COVID-19, enrolled during active disease.

The V gene is TRBV5-6, the J gene TRBJ1-2; the D is unclear. V was cut by 2 bases and J by 6 bases, with 5 bases left in between. Germline V gene sequence: CDR1 SGHDT, CDR2 YYEEEE. The CDR3 is 11 residues long. CDR3 in amino acids: CASSFKNGYTF. CDR3 in DNA: TGTGCCAGCAGCTTTAAAAATGGCTACACCTTC. Looking up the rest from reference TRBV5-6 and TRBJ1-2 gives the full variable domain: DAGVTQSPTHLIKTRGQQVTLRCSPKSGHDTVSWYQQALGQGPQFIFQYYEEEERQRGNFPDRFSGHQFPNYSSELNVNALLLGDSALYLCASSFKNGYTFGSGTRLTVV.

The V gene is TRBV30, the J gene TRBJ1-5; TRBD1 matches at 7 bases. There are 13 residues in the CDR3. Germline V lookup: CDR1 GTSNPN, CDR2 SVGIG (reference sequence). The trim removed 4 bases at V and 4 bases at J, leaving 4 bases unmatched. The CDR3 loop is CAWNRGPNQPQHF. CDR3 sequence (DNA): TGTGCCTGGAATAGGGGGCCGAATCAGCCCCAGCATTTT.

The gene calls are TRBV28 and TRBJ1-1; the D gene is possibly TRBD1 (6 bases). This CDR3 comprises 14 residues. Trimming removed 3 bases from V and 6 bases from J, with 14 bases in between. CDR1 and CDR2 from the germline V gene are MDHEN and SYDVKM. The CDR3 sequence: CASSLLQGLAEAFF. CDR3 DNA: TGTGCCAGCAGTTTGTTACAGGGTCTAGCTGAAGCTTTCTTT.

This sequence joins TRBV7-6 and TRBJ2-7, with TRBD2 identical over 13 bases. Germline V gives CDR1 SGHVS, CDR2 FNYEAQ. Germline trimming cut 1 base from V and 1 base from J; bases unmatched to any gene: 1. This CDR3 region has 16 residues. The DNA of the CDR3 is TGTGCCAGCAGCTTAGAACTAGCGGGAGGGTCCTACGAGCAGTACTTC. Protein product: CASSLELAGGSYEQYF.

The chain uses TRBV11-2 and TRBJ2-2; possibly TRBD2 for D (5 bases). Germline CDR1 and CDR2: SGHAT and FQNNGV. V lost 1 base to trimming and J lost 5 bases, with 17 bases between them. This CDR3 has 17 amino acids. CDR3 nucleotides: TGTGCCAGCAGCTTAGGGACGTGGGAGACGAGAACCGGGGAGCTGTTTTTT. It translates to CASSLGTWETRTGELFF. The whole variable domain, remainder taken from reference TRBV11-2 and TRBJ2-2, is EAGVAQSPRYKIIEKRQSVAFWCNPISGHATLYWYQQILGQGPKLLIQFQNNGVVDDSQLPKDRFSAERLKGVDSTLKIQPAKLEDSAVYLCASSLGTWETRTGELFFGEGSRLTVL.

The chain links TRBV11-2 to TRBJ2-7, with unresolved D. This CDR3 is built from 13 residues. Germline CDR1 reads SGHAT; CDR2 reads FQNNGV. V shed 7 bases and J shed 1 base, with 11 bases lying between them. In DNA, the CDR3 is TGTGCCAGCACCACGGGTCTATCCTACGAGCAGTACTTC. The encoded protein is CASTTGLSYEQYF. The full variable domain, with the rest looked up from reference TRBV11-2 and TRBJ2-7, is EAGVAQSPRYKIIEKRQSVAFWCNPISGHATLYWYQQILGQGPKLLIQFQNNGVVDDSQLPKDRFSAERLKGVDSTLKIQPAKLEDSAVYLCASTTGLSYEQYFGPGTRLTVT.

This chain connects TRBV7-8 to TRBJ2-7, with D possibly matching TRBD1 (6 bases). The V end lost 3 bases, the J end lost 3 bases, and 9 bases lay between the germline ends. The CDR3 contains 13 residues. From germline, CDR1 is SGHVS and CDR2 FQNEAQ. The CDR3 DNA sequence: TGTGCCAGCAGCTTGGGGGCTAACTACGAGCAGTACTTC. Translating it yields CASSLGANYEQYF.

J is TRBJ2-2 and V is TRBV2, with D possibly being TRBD1 (5 bases). The CDR3 extends over 14 amino acids. V lost 6 bases and J lost 5, with 13 bases in between. Germline-derived CDR1 and CDR2 are SNHLY and FYNNEI. CDR3 residues: CASRGGHPTGELFF. The CDR3 DNA is TGTGCCAGCAGGGGCGGACACCCGACCGGGGAGCTGTTTTTT.

The rearrangement uses TRBV14 and TRBJ2-7; 10 nucleotides agree with TRBD1. Germline V CDR1 and CDR2: SGHDN, FVKESK. The ends lost 4 bases at V and 5 bases at J; junction bases unmatched: 8. The CDR3 sequence is 15 residues long. This chain's CDR3 is CASSRPGQGTHEQYF. The CDR3 nucleotides read TGTGCCAGCAGCCGCCCGGGACAGGGGACGCACGAGCAGTACTTC.

V is TRBV7-8 and J is TRBJ2-6; the D is unclear. This CDR3 region has 17 residues. V was clipped by 2 bases and J by 0 bases, with 11 bases between them. Germline CDR1 reads SGHVS; CDR2 reads FQNEAQ. CDR3 sequence (DNA): TGTGCCAGCAGCTTAAGAGGAGTACTCTCTGGGGCCAACGTCCTGACTTTC. This encodes CASSLRGVLSGANVLTF.

This clone appeared a single time. The V call is TRBV4-1, the J call TRBJ1-4; 7 positions agree with TRBD1. With V trimmed by 0 bases and J by 5 bases, 6 bases remained unmatched. CDR1 and CDR2 (germline): MGHRA, YSYEKL. The CDR3 length is 16 residues. The CDR3, as DNA: TGCGCCAGCAGCCAAGATTTTGCCAGGGGGAATGAAAAACTGTTTTTT. Translation gives CASSQDFARGNEKLFF.

The gene calls are TRBV7-9 and TRBJ1-2; the D is unclear. V dropped 1 base and J dropped 0 bases, with 12 bases sitting between them. CDR3 length: 16 residues. CDR1 is SEHNR and CDR2 is FQNEAQ in the germline V gene (reference sequence). The CDR3 DNA is TGTGCCAGCAGCTTAGGGGCCCGATCTGCTAACTATGGCTACACCTTC. This gives the protein CASSLGARSANYGYTF.

The gene calls are TRBV28 and TRBJ1-2, with D perhaps matching TRBD1 (6 bases). The V gene's germline CDR1 is MDHEN and CDR2 SYDVKM. Trimming stripped 6 bases from V and 4 bases from J, with 12 bases between. The CDR3 is 13 residues long. CDR3 loop: CASSWGRGYGYTF. The CDR3 bases are TGTGCCAGCAGCTGGGGGCGAGGCTATGGCTACACCTTC.

The rearrangement uses TRBV9 and TRBJ2-1; possibly TRBD1 for D (5 bases). In germline, CDR1 is SGDLS, CDR2 YYNGEE. V shed 3 bases and J shed 2 bases, with 12 bases lying between them. CDR3 length: 15 amino acids. The CDR3 nucleotides read TGTGCCAGCAGCGCTGACAGTTCTCCCTACAATGAGCAGTTCTTC. It translates to CASSADSSPYNEQFF.

This sequence joins TRBV3-1 (or the pseudogene TRBV3-2) and TRBJ2-1; the D gene is possibly TRBD2 (5 bases). This CDR3 is 13 amino acids long. The V and J ends lost 1 base and 12 bases respectively, with 13 bases between them. Per germline, CDR1 LGHDT and CDR2 YNNKEL (reference sequence). CDR3 region: CASSQVDGMGQFF. CDR3 in DNA: TGTGCCAGCAGCCAAGTGGACGGGATGGGGCAGTTCTTC.

The rearrangement links TRBV7-9 to TRBJ1-1; 7 bases map to TRBD1. The CDR3 totals 14 residues. The germline V gene has CDR1 SEHNR and CDR2 FQNEAQ (reference sequence). With 5 bases clipped from V and 6 bases from J, the junction kept 9 bases outside the gene matches. The CDR3 nucleotides read TGTGCCAGCAGCGTCGACAGGGTCGGCTCTGAAGCTTTCTTT. Translated, it gives CASSVDRVGSEAFF.

The chain is built from TRBV7-6 and TRBJ1-2; D call uncertain. Germline V gene lookup returns CDR1 SGHVS and CDR2 FNYEAQ. This CDR3 has 15 amino acids. Trimming stripped 5 bases from V and 7 bases from J, with 20 bases between. CDR3 DNA: TGTGCCAGCAGCCAGCCCGGAGCCTACGAAGGTGGCTACACCTTC. Its protein is CASSQPGAYEGGYTF.

The V call is TRBV5-1, the J call TRBJ2-3, with a tentative D call TRBD2 (6 bases). This CDR3 has 13 amino acids. The V end was cut by 1 base, the J end by 3 bases, with 6 bases between. Germline lookup yields CDR1 SGHRS and CDR2 YFSETQ. The CDR3 nucleotides read TGCGCCAGCAGCTTGCGGGAGACAGATACGCAGTATTTT. This translates into CASSLRETDTQYF.

The chain joins TRBV5-4 to TRBJ2-1; 7 bases line up with TRBD1. The CDR3 totals 15 residues. Germline CDR1 is SGHNT and CDR2 is YYREEE (reference sequence). V shed 4 bases, J shed 3 bases, and the junction held 7 bases outside the gene matches. The CDR3 spells CASSVQAGGYNEQFF. CDR3 coding DNA: TGTGCCAGCAGCGTGCAGGCAGGGGGCTACAATGAGCAGTTCTTC.

This clone was counted a few times. This rearrangement joins TRBV7-9 to TRBJ2-7, with D perhaps matching TRBD2 (6 bases). Trimming stripped 2 bases from V and 0 bases from J, with 17 bases between. CDR1 is SEHNR, CDR2 FQNEAQ, per germline (reference sequence). The CDR3 contains 17 residues. In DNA form, the CDR3 reads TGTGCCAGCAGCTTATACGGGACTTCGCTGTCCTCCTACGAGCAGTACTTC. This codes for CASSLYGTSLSSYEQYF. Looking up the rest from reference TRBV7-9 and TRBJ2-7 gives the full variable domain: DTGVSQNPRHKITKRGQNVTFRCDPISEHNRLYWYRQTLGQGPEFLTYFQNEAQLEKSRLLSDRFSAERPKGSFSTLEIQRTEQGDSAMYLCASSLYGTSLSSYEQYFGPGTRLTVT.

The chain links TRBV28 to TRBJ1-3; 7 bases align to TRBD1. Germline CDR1 is MDHEN and CDR2 is SYDVKM. Losses at the gene ends were 5 bases for V and 5 bases for J; bases not matched to a gene: 9. This CDR3 comprises 15 residues. Written as DNA, the CDR3 is TGTGCCAGCAGTCCCCAGGAGGGGGCTCGAAACACCATATATTTT. Protein sequence: CASSPQEGARNTIYF.